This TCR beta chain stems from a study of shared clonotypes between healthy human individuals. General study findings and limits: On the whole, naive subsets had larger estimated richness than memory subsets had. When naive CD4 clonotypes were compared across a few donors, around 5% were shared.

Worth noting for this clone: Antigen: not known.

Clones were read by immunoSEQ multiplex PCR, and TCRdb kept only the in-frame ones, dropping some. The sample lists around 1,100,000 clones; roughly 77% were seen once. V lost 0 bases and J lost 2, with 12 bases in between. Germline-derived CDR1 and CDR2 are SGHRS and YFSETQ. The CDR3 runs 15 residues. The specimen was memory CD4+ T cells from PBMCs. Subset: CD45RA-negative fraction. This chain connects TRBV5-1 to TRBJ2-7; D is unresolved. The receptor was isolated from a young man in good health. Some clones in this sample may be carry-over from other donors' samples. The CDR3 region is CASSLARTEPYEQYF. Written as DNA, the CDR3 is TGCGCCAGCAGCTTGGCACGGACCGAACCCTACGAGCAGTACTTC.